The 13 T cell receptor beta chains listed next were all sequenced from one sample in a study of cytomegalovirus exposure and HLA in healthy donors. The PCR employed 60 Vbeta primers together with 13 Jbeta primers. Sequencing was performed with immunoSEQ multiplex PCR; in TCRdb, only in-frame clones are kept and a portion is missing. The sample records approximately 170,000 clones, 60% to 80% being singletons. The specimen sequenced was PBMCs. All receptors come from a young man in good health and CMV-seropositive.

The rearrangement joins TRBV29-1 to TRBJ2-3; 7 bases map to TRBD2. Trimming cost V 6 bases and J 8 bases; bases outside gene matches: 2. This CDR3 is 10 amino acids long. Germline CDR1 reads SQVTM; CDR2 reads ANQGSEA. CDR3: CSVGEGTQYF. The CDR3 DNA follows: TGCAGCGTCGGGGAGGGTACGCAGTATTTT.

The J gene is TRBJ2-2, the V gene TRBV30, with D possibly being TRBD2 (7 bases). Trimming removed 2 bases at V and 5 bases at J, with 12 bases between. There are 14 residues in the CDR3. CDR1 is GTSNPN, CDR2 SVGIG, per germline (reference sequence). The CDR3 here is CAWSRGGWTGELFF. Here the CDR3 DNA reads TGTGCCTGGAGTAGGGGGGGGTGGACCGGGGAGCTGTTTTTT.

The chain recombines TRBV2 with TRBJ2-7; 9 bases align to TRBD2. The CDR3 totals 14 residues. The V and J ends lost 6 bases and 3 bases, in that order; junction bases with no gene match: 6. The germline V gene has CDR1 SNHLY and CDR2 FYNNEI. The CDR3 coding sequence is TGTGCCAGCAGCGACCTACTAGCGGGCTACGAGCAGTACGTC. This sequence encodes CASSDLLAGYEQYV.

This chain uses TRBV6-6 with TRBJ1-1; possibly TRBD1 for D (6 bases). Germline lookup yields CDR1 MNHNY and CDR2 SVGAGI (reference sequence). This CDR3 is built from 15 residues. V lost 5 bases, J lost 6 bases, and 19 bases lay in between. The CDR3 nucleotides read TGTGCCAGCAGTCAAACCTACAGGGACGCAGCTGAAGCTTTCTTT. This translates into CASSQTYRDAAEAFF.

V usage is TRBV9 and J usage is TRBJ1-2; 7 nucleotides line up with TRBD1. The germline V gene encodes CDR1 SGDLS and CDR2 YYNGEE. J lost 4 bases, V lost 4 bases, and 4 bases had no gene match. The CDR3 contains 13 residues. CDR3 sequence (DNA): TGTGCCAGCAGCTCGGGACAGTTCTATGGCTACACCTTC. This translates into CASSSGQFYGYTF.

CDR3 sequence: CASSEALRSGRAYNEQFF. The CDR3 nucleotides are TGTGCCAGCAGTGAAGCGCTTCGGAGCGGGAGGGCCTACAATGAGCAGTTCTTC. The chain combines TRBV6-1 with TRBJ2-1, with TRBD2 identical over 10 bases. Germline values: CDR1 MNHNS, CDR2 SASEGT. J gave up 2 bases and V 0 bases, and 7 bases lay outside the gene matches. The CDR3 has 18 residues.

The CDR3 is CASSAAPAGTGGEQYV. CDR3 nucleotides: TGTGCCAGCAGCGCCGCCCCCGCCGGGACAGGTGGCGAGCAGTACGTC. J is TRBJ2-7 and V is TRBV28; 8 nucleotides line up with TRBD1. The J segment lost 6 bases and the V segment lost 6 bases, leaving 16 bases of the junction unmatched. This CDR3 spans 16 amino acids. Germline CDR1 and CDR2: MDHEN and SYDVKM.

The chain employs TRBV6-6 and TRBJ1-2, with 9 bases identical to TRBD1. The germline CDR1 and CDR2 sequences are MNHNY and SVGAGI (reference sequence). The junction had 2 bases not matched to a gene; V was cut back by 2 bases and J by 1 base. The CDR3 is 15 amino acids. CDR3: CASSYPDRGNYGYTF. DNA of the CDR3: TGTGCCAGCAGTTACCCGGACAGGGGTAACTATGGCTACACCTTC.

This sequence joins TRBV19 and TRBJ1-3, with 7 bases that match TRBD1. CDR3 size: 16 residues. The germline gives CDR1 LNHDA, CDR2 SQIVND (reference sequence). V dropped 5 bases and J dropped 8; count of bases not matched to a gene: 15. The CDR3 protein is CASSPWGQRNEDTIYF. CDR3 sequence (DNA): TGTGCCAGTAGTCCCTGGGGACAGCGGAATGAGGACACCATATATTTT.

The chain joins TRBV5-1 to TRBJ1-4, with 7 positions matching TRBD1. The CDR3 length is 15 residues. V shed 2 bases and J 5 bases; nucleotides not matched to a gene: 6. Germline V gives CDR1 SGHRS, CDR2 YFSETQ. The CDR3 is CASSLTGQTNEKLFF. Here the CDR3 DNA reads TGCGCCAGCAGCTTAACGGGACAGACGAATGAAAAACTGTTTTTT.

The chain employs TRBV11-2 and TRBJ2-5; no clear D gene. Between the trimmed V and J ends, which lost 5 bases and 3 bases, there was a span of 4 bases. The CDR3 sequence is 11 residues long. The germline gives CDR1 SGHAT, CDR2 FQNNGV. CDR3 coding DNA: TGTGCCAGCAGCCCGGAAGAGACCCAGTACTTC. It encodes CASSPEETQYF.

This clone was seen a single time. The chain links TRBV7-2 to TRBJ1-1; D is uncertain. Germline V gene sequence: CDR1 SGHTA, CDR2 FQGNSA. Trimming took off 5 bases at V and 4 bases at J, with 8 bases between the two ends. The CDR3 is 12 amino acids. The CDR3 protein is CASSRLSTEAFF. The DNA for the CDR3 is TGTGCCAGCAGCCGCCTCAGCACTGAAGCTTTCTTT.

The J gene is TRBJ2-6, the V gene TRBV5-1, with D possibly TRBD1 on 5 matching bases. The length of the CDR3 is 16 residues. V gave up 0 bases and J gave up 2 bases, with 9 bases separating them. Per the germline V gene, CDR1 is SGHRS and CDR2 is YFSETQ. In DNA, the CDR3 is TGCGCCAGCAGCTTGGAGGGGTTCCCTGGGGCCAACGTCCTGACTTTC. Residues: CASSLEGFPGANVLTF.